This T cell receptor (beta chain) was obtained from a study of cytomegalovirus exposure and HLA in healthy donors. Trimming left V 7 bases short and J 4 bases short, with 16 bases between. The CDR3 contains 14 residues. The germline gives CDR1 LNHDA, CDR2 SQIVND (reference sequence). In the PCR, 60 Vbeta and 13 Jbeta primers were used. Libraries were prepared by immunoSEQ multiplex PCR; TCRdb keeps only in-frame clonotypes and omits some of them. This table has under 150,000 clones, 82% appearing once. Study-level results: Reports state that TCR beta sequences accurately predicted most subjects' HLA-A and HLA-B alleles. There were a few CMV-associated chains whose specificity for CMV antigens was confirmed in vitro.

Comments on this clone: The antigen is not known.

The origin of this receptor is a male donor in good health and CMV-seronegative. Source material: PBMCs. The chain recombines TRBV19 with TRBJ1-2; D possibly corresponds to TRBD1 (5 bases). The CDR3 is CASMVQDRAYGYTF. The CDR3 DNA sequence: TGTGCCAGTATGGTGCAAGACAGAGCCTATGGCTACACCTTC. The full variable domain, its missing parts supplied by reference TRBV19 and TRBJ1-2, is DGGITQSPKYLFRKEGQNVTLSCEQNLNHDAMYWYRQDPGQGLRLIYYSQIVNDFQKGDIAEGYSVSREKKESFPLTVTSAQKNPTAFYLCASMVQDRAYGYTFGSGTRLTVV.